Presented here are 19 T cell receptor beta chains from one specimen sequenced in a study of cytomegalovirus exposure and HLA in healthy donors. Primers for the PCR totalled 60 Vbeta and 13 Jbeta. Assay used: immunoSEQ multiplex PCR; TCRdb lists only in-frame clones, some missing. This sample yields 180,000 or so clones, of which 70% to 80% are seen a single time; around 2% belongs to the top ten. Sequencing was carried out using PBMCs. Receptor source: a woman aged 25 to 39 in good health and CMV-seropositive.

Only a few counts were recorded for this clone. The gene calls are TRBV7-9 and TRBJ1-1, with 7 positions matching TRBD1. V was clipped by 4 bases and J by 0 bases; unmatched bases: 2. This CDR3 spans 14 amino acids. Germline values: CDR1 SEHNR, CDR2 FQNEAQ (reference sequence). The CDR3 is CASSWTGVNTEAFF. The CDR3 region has the DNA TGTGCCAGCAGCTGGACAGGAGTGAACACTGAAGCTTTCTTT.

A single count supports this clone. The rearrangement links TRBV12-1 to TRBJ1-4; the table's D call of TRBD1 was not tested on the DNA. TRBV12-1 is tagged as a pseudogene. This CDR3 has 17 amino acids. The CDR3 DNA sequence: TGTGCCAGCAGCCTCCGGGACAGCTTACGCCCGGGTGAAAAACTGTTTTTT. Translated, it gives CASSLRDSLRPGEKLFF.

The rearrangement links TRBV7-2 to TRBJ2-1, with 10 bases fitting TRBD2. V lost 6 bases and J lost 3; bases outside the gene matches: 5. The germline CDR1 and CDR2 sequences are SGHTA and FQGNSA. This CDR3 spans 15 amino acids. The CDR3 nucleotides are TGTGCCAGCAGATTAAGCGGGGGGGGCTACAATGAGCAGTTCTTC. Amino acid sequence: CASRLSGGGYNEQFF.

V and J are TRBV5-5 and TRBJ2-7, with D uncertain. Looked up from germline, CDR1 is SGHKS and CDR2 is YYEKEE (reference sequence). The CDR3 has 13 amino acids. V was shortened by 4 bases and J by 0 bases, with 8 bases between the two germline ends. CDR3 DNA: TGTGCCAGCAGCCTGGTAAACTCCTACGAGCAGTACTTC. It is translated as CASSLVNSYEQYF.

This clone came up a few times. The gene calls are TRBV19 and TRBJ2-7; 7 positions agree with TRBD1. Germline V CDR1 and CDR2: LNHDA, SQIVND (reference sequence). The ends lost 8 bases at V and 3 bases at J; junction bases unmatched: 13. The CDR3 is made up of 15 amino acids. The CDR3 reads CASQQGVYPNYEQYF. CDR3 bases: TGTGCCAGTCAGCAGGGGGTCTACCCCAACTACGAGCAGTACTTC.

The gene calls are TRBV5-1 and TRBJ2-1, with TRBD1 matching 9 bases. Trimming took 0 bases from V and 7 from J; bases not matched to a gene: 8. The length of the CDR3 is 16 residues. The germline CDR1 and CDR2 sequences are SGHRS and YFSETQ. This CDR3 reads CASSLDPGTGRNEQFF. The CDR3 nucleotides read TGCGCCAGCAGCTTGGACCCGGGGACAGGGCGAAATGAGCAGTTCTTC.

The chain joins TRBV10-3 to TRBJ2-3; D unclear. There are 11 residues in the CDR3. Germline V gene sequence: CDR1 ENHRY, CDR2 SYGVKD. Trimming removed 11 bases from V and 1 base from J, with 7 bases in between. The CDR3 is CASRGTDTQYF. The DNA of the CDR3 is TGTGCCTCACGGGGCACAGATACGCAGTATTTT.

This clone came up once. The chain joins TRBV27 to TRBJ2-5; 7 nucleotides align to TRBD2. J gave up 5 bases and V 5 bases, and 8 bases lay outside the gene matches. The CDR3 totals 14 residues. Per the germline V gene, CDR1 is MNHEY and CDR2 is SMNVEV (reference sequence). For the CDR3, the DNA is TGTGCCAGCAGTGGGAGGGCGGGAGTGGAGACCCAGTACTTC. Encoded protein: CASSGRAGVETQYF.

The V call is TRBV27, the J call TRBJ2-5, with 7 bases identical to TRBD1. Germline V gives CDR1 MNHEY, CDR2 SMNVEV (reference sequence). J lost 2 bases, V lost 1 base, and 4 bases had no gene match. The CDR3 loop spans 15 amino acids. This CDR3 reads CASSLLGQVQETQYF. The CDR3 nucleotides read TGTGCCAGCAGTTTATTAGGACAGGTTCAAGAGACCCAGTACTTC.

This clone was picked up a small number of times. The chain uses TRBV27 and TRBJ2-3; TRBD2 agrees at 7 bases. The CDR3 is 14 amino acids. V was pared by 5 bases and J by 3 bases, with 5 bases of the junction left unmatched. Germline-derived CDR1 and CDR2 are MNHEY and SMNVEV (reference sequence). The CDR3 protein is CASSGRASTDTQYF. The CDR3 nucleotides are TGTGCCAGCAGTGGGAGGGCCTCAACAGATACGCAGTATTTT.

The chain uses TRBV11-2 and TRBJ1-2; 10 bases are shared with TRBD1. Germline V gene data show CDR1 as SGHAT and CDR2 as FQNNGV. The CDR3 consists of 15 residues. The V gene end was trimmed by 3 bases and the J gene end by 8 bases; junction bases not matched to a gene: 9. CDR3 DNA: TGTGCCAGCAGCTTGACGACAGGGGGCCGTGCGGGCTACACCTTC. Its translation is CASSLTTGGRAGYTF.

The genes are TRBV5-1 and TRBJ1-2; 8 bases match TRBD1. V lost 0 bases to trimming and J lost 4 bases; unmatched junction nucleotides: 5. CDR3 length equals 15 residues. Germline V gene data show CDR1 as SGHRS and CDR2 as YFSETQ. CDR3 nucleotide sequence: TGCGCCAGCAGCTTGGAACCAGGGGGCGGCTATGGCTACACCTTC. The encoded protein is CASSLEPGGGYGYTF.

This clone was picked up a small number of times. The chain recombines TRBV27 with TRBJ1-1; TRBD1 matches 8 bases. The germline CDR1 and CDR2 sequences are MNHEY and SMNVEV (reference sequence). The CDR3 length is 13 residues. After removal of 3 bases from V and 4 bases from J, the junction contained 1 base not matched to a gene. The CDR3 loop is CASSFRGPTEAFF. The CDR3 nucleotides read TGTGCCAGCAGTTTCAGGGGGCCCACTGAAGCTTTCTTT.

The chain joins TRBV5-1 to TRBJ2-7; D uncertain. Germline V lookup: CDR1 SGHRS, CDR2 YFSETQ. This CDR3 is 15 amino acids long. V gave up 3 bases and J gave up 0 bases, with 13 bases separating them. The CDR3 spells CASSSLRSSSYEQYF. The CDR3, as DNA: TGCGCCAGCAGCTCTCTCCGAAGTAGCTCCTACGAGCAGTACTTC. Together with reference TRBV5-1 and TRBJ2-7, the CDR3 gives the full variable domain: KAGVTQTPRYLIKTRGQQVTLSCSPISGHRSVSWYQQTPGQGLQFLFEYFSETQRNKGNFPGRFSGRQFSNSRSEMNVSTLELGDSALYLCASSSLRSSSYEQYFGPGTRLTVT.

This clone has a single count. V gene TRBV2 combines with J gene TRBJ2-3; 7 bases line up with TRBD2. Trimming took 7 bases from V and 0 from J; bases not matched to a gene: 7. The CDR3 sequence is 15 residues long. CDR1 is SNHLY, CDR2 FYNNEI, per germline. CDR3 sequence reads: CASIWGGLSTDTQYF. The CDR3 DNA is TGTGCCAGCATTTGGGGGGGACTTAGCACAGATACGCAGTATTTT.

The V and J genes are TRBV5-6 and TRBJ2-5; D ambiguous. Trimming took 3 bases from V and 1 from J, leaving 10 bases between them. The germline V gene encodes CDR1 SGHDT and CDR2 YYEEEE. The CDR3 consists of 14 residues. The CDR3 region has the DNA TGTGCCAGCAGCTACAGACAACCCCAAGAGACCCAGTACTTC. Translating gives CASSYRQPQETQYF. The whole variable domain, filled in from reference TRBV5-6 and TRBJ2-5, reads DAGVTQSPTHLIKTRGQQVTLRCSPKSGHDTVSWYQQALGQGPQFIFQYYEEEERQRGNFPDRFSGHQFPNYSSELNVNALLLGDSALYLCASSYRQPQETQYFGPGTRLLVL.

This clone came up a few times. The chain is built from TRBV7-8 and TRBJ2-5, with 12 bases identical to TRBD1. The J segment lost 5 bases and the V segment lost 1 base, leaving 8 bases of the junction unmatched. Per germline, CDR1 SGHVS and CDR2 FQNEAQ. This CDR3 region has 17 residues. CDR3 nucleotides: TGTGCCAGCAGCTTAGGGGTCGGGACAGGGGGCAGGGAGACCCAGTACTTC. It specifies CASSLGVGTGGRETQYF.

The CDR3 here is CASSPLQGANTEAFF. In DNA, the CDR3 is TGTGCCAGCTCACCCTTACAGGGGGCGAACACTGAAGCTTTCTTT. The chain has TRBV18 and TRBJ1-1; 9 bases fit TRBD1. This CDR3 is 15 amino acids long. CDR1 is KGHSH, CDR2 LQKENI, per germline. With 3 bases clipped from V and 1 base from J, the junction kept 3 bases outside the gene matches.

CDR3 bases: TGTGCCAGCAGCCTCAATAGCGGGAAGACGAATGAGCAGTTCTTC. Translated: CASSLNSGKTNEQFF. This chain uses TRBV7-6 with TRBJ2-1; 8 bases are a match to TRBD2. Germline V gene data show CDR1 as SGHVS and CDR2 as FNYEAQ. There are 15 residues in the CDR3. Losses at the gene ends were 5 bases for V and 7 bases for J; bases not matched to a gene: 10.